The entry below describes one TCR beta chain. This clonotype was observed a single time. What this receptor recognizes is not known. No quality values exist for individual bases; no much larger clone is one base distant. The sample belongs to a study of blood T cells in healthy people across ages (dated by TCRdb to 2014 to 2015). About the study as a whole: Template switching captured roughly one uniquely barcoded TCR beta cDNA molecule per two T cells in model experiments. The donors were divided into four age groups: young (average around 17 years), middle-aged (about 40), aged (about 60) and long-lived (roughly 86). Two additional independent replicas of 1 million unique cDNA reads from the same blood draw were analyzed for two donors (one aged 18 to 30 and one aged 80 or older). Age-related changes in TCR beta repertoire diversity were measured in the study by deep sequencing normalized with unique cDNA molecular identifiers. Summary of the overall study and its limitations: Total diversity estimates from one million sequenced T cells were considered lower bounds and underestimates. Since profiling was done on bulk unsorted PBMCs, naive and antigen-experienced compartments could not be conclusively compared. Because donor CMV infection status was unknown, age-related changes in expanded clonotypes were potentially confounded. Compared with the aged group, more naive CD4+ T cells, fewer expanded clones and increased TCR diversity were shown by the long-lived group, suggesting age selection. Observed TCR beta diversity per million T cells fell roughly linearly with age, and a significant reduction was already apparent by age around 36. Observed TCR beta diversity correlated strongly with the percentage of naive T cells measured by flow cytometry.

Systemically healthy Caucasian individuals from Russia, 39 in total and aged roughly 6 to 95 years, were included as donors. Roughly 9 milliliters of peripheral blood were drawn from each donor into EDTA-treated Vacutainer tubes. Ficoll-Paque density-gradient centrifugation was used to isolate PBMCs, with at least 6 million per sample. Total RNA was extracted from PBMCs with Trizol reagent, with at least 5.5 micrograms obtained per sample. Naive CD45RAhigh/CD27high T cell percentages were measured by flow cytometry on a PBMC aliquot from every donor. Library creation used 5' RACE. Sequencing took place on an Illumina HiSeq 2500. A second PCR of about 7 to 12 cycles was run with a J-beta primer mix and a sample-barcoded 5' primer. A template-switch 5' adaptor carrying 12 random nucleotides introduced a unique molecular identifier onto each TCR beta cDNA molecule. Each sample yielded at least 2.5 million CDR3-containing paired-end reads. First-strand cDNA synthesis was performed from all RNA using the Mint cDNA synthesis kit, with priming by a TRBC-specific oligonucleotide. All cDNA was treated with uracil-DNA glycosylase and then went through a first 18-cycle PCR with the universal primers M1SS and BC2_uni_R. Per the source publication's procedure: For normalization, 1 million high-quality reads were randomly selected from each sample, with every read carrying a distinct molecular identifier. Reads with shared molecular identifiers were discarded instead of being binned into consensus sequences. MiTCR, with a Q25 quality threshold and the strictest error-elimination algorithm, was used for CDR3 identification, clonotype clustering and error correction. Lower-bound total TCR beta diversity was estimated with a nonparametric unseen species model using Euler transformation. TCRdb handled the public reads itself, with Q25 trimming in fastp and clone calling in MiXCR, and kept productive beta chains. Each CDR3 protein gets just one entry, which takes the most common genes and DNA from the rows behind it. In this record, the V and J calls reflect TCRdb's handling and not the investigators' own analysis. The sample table records around 990,000 distinct CDR3 sequences; approximately 25% of these occur just once. The ten biggest clones cover around 0.75% of the sample.

These data were also filed under a second study, of T cells of mothers and their children. Per that second paper: The donors were nine systemically healthy Caucasian individuals, made up of three mothers and their six children. cDNA synthesis used all of the extracted RNA, with around 1.4 ug of RNA in each 15 ul reaction. In the second PCR, the M1S primer added sample barcodes and 2-4 random nucleotides. Each mother yielded over 8 million TCR beta CDR3 reads and each child roughly 2.9 million reads. Thymic selection similarly shapes TCR recombination output in related and unrelated pairs, with minor effect from inherited differences. Normalized repertoire overlap in related mother-child pairs was always slightly higher than in unrelated mother-child pairs, but the difference was never significant. With a sensitivity of approximately 100 clones per million clonotypes, no persistent microchimeric T cell clones were detected. To look for features that set related mother-child pairs apart from unrelated individuals, the researchers ran deep NGS to compare the TCR beta repertoires of mothers and children. On average, the children were approximately 11 +/- 4 years old, while the mothers were roughly 36 +/- 4 years old. After adapter ligation was performed with NEBNext reagents, the libraries were sequenced on an Illumina HiSeq 2000 with 100+100 nt paired-end reads. Mother and child libraries were prepared a month apart and sequenced in separate runs to prevent cross-contamination. For each donor, somewhere between roughly 500,000 and 2,100,000 distinct TCR beta clonotypes were identified. Naive TCR beta clonotypes were estimated from low-frequency clonotypes matched to each donor's FACS-determined naive share, without sorting.

The source of this sequence is a girl aged 2-15 years in good health. The sample consisted of blood.

The nucleotide sequence is TGTGCCAGCAGCTTGCCCATTCACTACGAGCAGTACTTC. It codes for CASSLPIHYEQYF. Recombination linked TRBV5-8 to TRBJ2-5, with no confident D gene call. The DNA matches TRBJ2-7 better at its end, which makes the J call doubtful. From the germline V gene, CDR1 is SGHTS and CDR2 is YDEGEE. The CDR3 holds 13 amino acids from the cysteine to the phenylalanine. Of all the DNA, just the CDR3 is kept, 39 bases in frame from base 1.